This TCR beta chain was profiled in a study of identifying expanded T cells in peripheral blood. Study-level findings and limits: Across healthy donors, higher total template counts meant significantly greater approximately 2-week count variance. About 1.2 clones differed between technical replicates, versus about 15 and 19 over time.

Regarding this clone: Its specificity is not known.

Sequencing used immunoSEQ multiplex PCR; TCRdb keeps in-frame clones, though not all of them. The sample yields about 85,000 clones, 88% seen once. Healthy donors had no documented immune events, such as infections, while sampled. This TCR was sampled from a person between 18 and 69 years old in good health. The material sequenced was blood.

The CDR3, as DNA: TGTGCCAGCAGTCTCCAGGACTATGGCTACACCTTC. It translates to CASSLQDYGYTF. V usage is TRBV28 and J usage is TRBJ1-2, with D unresolved. V was trimmed by 5 bases and J by 3 bases, leaving 7 bases between them. Germline V gives CDR1 MDHEN, CDR2 SYDVKM. The CDR3 extends over 12 amino acids.